The clone carrying this T cell receptor (beta chain) has just a few counts. Sequenced by immunoSEQ multiplex PCR; TCRdb stores in-frame clones only, minus some. In the table there are about 2.1 million clones, 85% to 95% of which are singletons. This record comes from a study of shared clonotypes between healthy human individuals. As defined, naive CD8 cells were CD45RO-negative and positively selected for CCR7, with terminally differentiated effector memory CD45RA+ cells excluded. The V gene's germline CDR1 is SEHNR and CDR2 FQNEAQ (reference sequence). Between the trimmed V and J ends, which lost 5 bases and 4 bases, there was a span of 23 bases. The CDR3 loop spans 17 amino acids.

The clonotype was recovered from a man aged 18 to 29 in good health. Some clones in this sample may be carry-over from other donors' samples. What was sequenced was naive CD8+ T cells from PBMCs. The chain couples TRBV7-9 to TRBJ1-1; weak D call: TRBD1 (5 bases). This CDR3 is CASSRPPGPILLTEAFF. The CDR3 DNA follows: TGTGCCAGCAGCCGTCCCCCGGGACCAATCCTACTCACTGAAGCTTTCTTT.